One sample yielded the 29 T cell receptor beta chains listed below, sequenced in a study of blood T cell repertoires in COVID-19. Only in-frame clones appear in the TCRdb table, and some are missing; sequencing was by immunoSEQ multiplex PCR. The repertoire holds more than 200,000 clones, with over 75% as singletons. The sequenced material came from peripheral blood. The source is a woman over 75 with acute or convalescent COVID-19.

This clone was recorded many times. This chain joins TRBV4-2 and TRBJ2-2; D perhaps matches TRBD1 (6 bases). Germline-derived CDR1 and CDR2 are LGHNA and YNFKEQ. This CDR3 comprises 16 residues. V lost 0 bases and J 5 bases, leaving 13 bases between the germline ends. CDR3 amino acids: CASSQDSAGETGELFF. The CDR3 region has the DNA TGTGCCAGCAGCCAAGATTCGGCAGGGGAGACCGGGGAGCTGTTTTTT.

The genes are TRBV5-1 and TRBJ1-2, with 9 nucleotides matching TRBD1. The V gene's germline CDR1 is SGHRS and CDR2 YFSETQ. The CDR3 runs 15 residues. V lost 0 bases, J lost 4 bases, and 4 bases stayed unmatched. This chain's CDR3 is CASSLGDRVSYGYTF. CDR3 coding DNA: TGCGCCAGCAGCTTGGGGGACAGGGTATCCTATGGCTACACCTTC.

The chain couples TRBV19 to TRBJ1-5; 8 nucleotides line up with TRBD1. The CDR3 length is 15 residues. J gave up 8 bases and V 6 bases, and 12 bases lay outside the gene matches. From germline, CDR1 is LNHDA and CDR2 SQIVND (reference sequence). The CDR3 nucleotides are TGTGCCAGTAGCCGCACAGGGGGAAGATTGGAGCCCCAGCATTTT. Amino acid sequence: CASSRTGGRLEPQHF.

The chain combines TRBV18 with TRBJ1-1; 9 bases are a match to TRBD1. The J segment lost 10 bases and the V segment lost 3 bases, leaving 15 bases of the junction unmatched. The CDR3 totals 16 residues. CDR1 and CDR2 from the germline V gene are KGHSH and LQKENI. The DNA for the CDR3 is TGTGCCAGCTCACCCAGGCGGGAGACAGGGGGTAGCGGAGCTTTCTTT. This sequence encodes CASSPRRETGGSGAFF.

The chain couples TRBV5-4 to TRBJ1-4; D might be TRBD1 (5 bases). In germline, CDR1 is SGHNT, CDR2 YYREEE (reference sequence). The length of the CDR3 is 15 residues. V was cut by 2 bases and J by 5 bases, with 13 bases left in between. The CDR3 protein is CASSFSQGANEKLFF. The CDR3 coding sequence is TGTGCCAGCAGCTTTTCCCAGGGTGCAAATGAAAAACTGTTTTTT.

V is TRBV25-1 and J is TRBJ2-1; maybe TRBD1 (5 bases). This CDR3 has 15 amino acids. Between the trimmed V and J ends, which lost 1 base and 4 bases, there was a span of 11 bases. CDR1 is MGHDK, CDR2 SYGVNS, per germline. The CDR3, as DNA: TGTGCCAGCAGTGAATTGGGCAGGGTTTACAATGAGCAGTTCTTC. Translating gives CASSELGRVYNEQFF.

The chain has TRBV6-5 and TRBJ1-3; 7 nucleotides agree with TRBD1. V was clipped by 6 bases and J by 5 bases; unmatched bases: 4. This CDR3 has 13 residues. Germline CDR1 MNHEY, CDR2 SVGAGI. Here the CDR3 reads CASRATGRNTIYF. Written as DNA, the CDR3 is TGTGCCAGCAGAGCGACAGGGAGAAACACCATATATTTT.

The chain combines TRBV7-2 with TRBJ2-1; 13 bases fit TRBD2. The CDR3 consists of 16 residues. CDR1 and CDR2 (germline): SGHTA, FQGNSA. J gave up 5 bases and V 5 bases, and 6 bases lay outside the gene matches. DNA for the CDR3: TGTGCCAGCAGCCAAGAACTAGCGGGGGGGCACAATGAGCAGTTCTTC. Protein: CASSQELAGGHNEQFF.

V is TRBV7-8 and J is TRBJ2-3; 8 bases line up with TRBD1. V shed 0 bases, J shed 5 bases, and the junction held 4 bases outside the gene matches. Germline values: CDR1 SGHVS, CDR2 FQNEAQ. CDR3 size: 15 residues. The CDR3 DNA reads TGTGCCAGCAGCTTAGCGAGACAGGGGAGAGATACGCAGTATTTT. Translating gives CASSLARQGRDTQYF.

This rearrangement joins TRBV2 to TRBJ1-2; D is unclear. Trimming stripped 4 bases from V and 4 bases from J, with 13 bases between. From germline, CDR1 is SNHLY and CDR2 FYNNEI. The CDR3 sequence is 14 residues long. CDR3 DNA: TGTGCCAGCAGTGTTTTTCTTGGCGGCTATGGCTACACCTTC. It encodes CASSVFLGGYGYTF.

The CDR3 loop is CASSSQVREGRETQYF. In DNA, the CDR3 is TGTGCCAGCAGTTCCCAAGTCAGGGAGGGGCGGGAGACCCAGTACTTC. The genes are TRBV7-2 and TRBJ2-5; TRBD2 matches at 7 bases. Germline V gene sequence: CDR1 SGHTA, CDR2 FQGNSA. This CDR3 has 16 residues. With 6 bases clipped from V and 5 bases from J, the junction kept 15 bases outside the gene matches.

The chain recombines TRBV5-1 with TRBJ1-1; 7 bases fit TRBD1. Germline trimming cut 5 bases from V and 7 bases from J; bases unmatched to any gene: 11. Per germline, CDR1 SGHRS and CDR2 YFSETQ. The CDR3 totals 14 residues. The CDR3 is CASRNTGARSEAFF. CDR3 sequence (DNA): TGCGCCAGCAGGAACACAGGGGCCCGGAGTGAAGCTTTCTTT.

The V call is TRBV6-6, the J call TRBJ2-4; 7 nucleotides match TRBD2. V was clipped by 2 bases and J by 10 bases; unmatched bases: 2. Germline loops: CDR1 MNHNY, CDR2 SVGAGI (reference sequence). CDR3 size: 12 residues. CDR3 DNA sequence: TGTGCCAGCAGTTACCGGACTAGTATTCAGTACTTC. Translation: CASSYRTSIQYF.

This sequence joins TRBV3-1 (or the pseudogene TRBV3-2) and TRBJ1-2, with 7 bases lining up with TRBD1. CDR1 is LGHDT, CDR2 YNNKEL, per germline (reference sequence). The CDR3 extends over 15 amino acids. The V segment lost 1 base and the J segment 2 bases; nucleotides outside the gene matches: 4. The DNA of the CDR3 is TGTGCCAGCAGCCAAGCAGACAGGGCCAACTATGGCTACACCTTC. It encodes CASSQADRANYGYTF.

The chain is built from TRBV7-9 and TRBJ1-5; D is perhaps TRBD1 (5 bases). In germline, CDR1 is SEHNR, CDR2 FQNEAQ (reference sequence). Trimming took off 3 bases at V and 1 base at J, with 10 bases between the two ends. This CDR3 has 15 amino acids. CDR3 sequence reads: CASSFQDNSNQPQHF. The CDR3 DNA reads TGTGCCAGCAGCTTTCAGGACAACAGCAATCAGCCCCAGCATTTT.

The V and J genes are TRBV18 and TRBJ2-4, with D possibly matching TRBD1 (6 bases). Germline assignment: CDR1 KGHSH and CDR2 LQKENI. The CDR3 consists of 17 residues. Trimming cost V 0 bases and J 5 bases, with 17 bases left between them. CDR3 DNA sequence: TGTGCCAGCTCACCACCGTCAGGGGAAAAGAGTGAAAACATTCAGTACTTC. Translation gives CASSPPSGEKSENIQYF.

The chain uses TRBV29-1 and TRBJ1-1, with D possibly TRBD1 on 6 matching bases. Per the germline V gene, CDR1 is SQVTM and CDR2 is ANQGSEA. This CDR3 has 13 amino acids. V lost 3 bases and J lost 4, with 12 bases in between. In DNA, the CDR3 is TGCAGCGTTGACAAGGGAGGGGGCACTGAAGCTTTCTTT. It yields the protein CSVDKGGGTEAFF.

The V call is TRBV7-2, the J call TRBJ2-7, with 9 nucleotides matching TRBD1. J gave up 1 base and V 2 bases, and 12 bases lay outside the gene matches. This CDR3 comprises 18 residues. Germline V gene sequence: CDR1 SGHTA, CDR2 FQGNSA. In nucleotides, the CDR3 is TGTGCCAGCAGCTTACATGGCGGACAGGGGCTTGGATCCTACGAGCAGTACTTC. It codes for CASSLHGGQGLGSYEQYF.

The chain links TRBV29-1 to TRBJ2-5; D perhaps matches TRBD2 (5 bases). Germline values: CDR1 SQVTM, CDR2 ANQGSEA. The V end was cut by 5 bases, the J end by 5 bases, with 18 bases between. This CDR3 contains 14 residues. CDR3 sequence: CSVSSGSTTETQYF. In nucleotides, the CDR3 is TGCAGCGTTTCCTCGGGGTCCACCACGGAGACCCAGTACTTC.

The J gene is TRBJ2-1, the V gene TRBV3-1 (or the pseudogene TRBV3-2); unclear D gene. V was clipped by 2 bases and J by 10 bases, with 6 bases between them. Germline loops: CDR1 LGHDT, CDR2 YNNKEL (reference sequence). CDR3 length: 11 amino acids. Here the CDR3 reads CASSQSREQFF. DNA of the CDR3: TGTGCCAGCAGCCAAAGTCGGGAGCAGTTCTTC.

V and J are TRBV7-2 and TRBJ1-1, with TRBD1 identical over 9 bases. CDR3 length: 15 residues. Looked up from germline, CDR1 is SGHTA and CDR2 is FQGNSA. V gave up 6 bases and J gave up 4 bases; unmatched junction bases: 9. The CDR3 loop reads CASRGTGMRGTEAFF. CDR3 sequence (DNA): TGTGCCAGCAGGGGGACAGGGATGCGGGGCACTGAAGCTTTCTTT. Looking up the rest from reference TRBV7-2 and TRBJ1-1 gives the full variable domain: GAGVSQSPSNKVTEKGKDVELRCDPISGHTALYWYRQSLGQGLEFLIYFQGNSAPDKSGLPSDRFSAERTGGSVSTLTIQRTQQEDSAVYLCASRGTGMRGTEAFFGQGTRLTVV.

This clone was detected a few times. CDR3 nucleotides: TGTGCCAGCAGTGAAAGCTCCGCCCTGGTCCCGGGGGAGCTGTTTTTT. Encoded protein: CASSESSALVPGELFF. V usage is TRBV6-1 and J usage is TRBJ2-2; D not resolved. V lost 2 bases to trimming and J lost 8 bases, with 18 bases between them. CDR3 size: 16 residues. Germline-derived CDR1 and CDR2 are MNHNS and SASEGT.

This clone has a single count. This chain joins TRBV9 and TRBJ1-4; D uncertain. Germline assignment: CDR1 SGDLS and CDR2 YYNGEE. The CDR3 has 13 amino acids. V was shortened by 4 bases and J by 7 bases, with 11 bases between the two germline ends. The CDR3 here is CASSYIKSEKLFF. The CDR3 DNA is TGTGCCAGCAGCTACATCAAAAGTGAAAAACTGTTTTTT.

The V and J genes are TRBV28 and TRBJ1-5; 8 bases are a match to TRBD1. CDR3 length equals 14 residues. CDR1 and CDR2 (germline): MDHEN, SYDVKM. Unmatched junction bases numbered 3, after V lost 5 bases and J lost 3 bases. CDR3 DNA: TGTGCCAGCAGTCTGACAGGGGCCAATCAGCCCCAGCATTTT. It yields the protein CASSLTGANQPQHF.

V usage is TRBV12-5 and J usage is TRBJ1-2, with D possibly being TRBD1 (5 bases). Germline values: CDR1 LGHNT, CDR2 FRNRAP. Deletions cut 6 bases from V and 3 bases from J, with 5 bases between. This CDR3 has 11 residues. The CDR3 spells CASGGDYGYTF. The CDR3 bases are TGTGCTAGTGGAGGGGACTATGGCTACACCTTC. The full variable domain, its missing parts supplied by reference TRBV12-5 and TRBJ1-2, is DARVTQTPRHKVTEMGQEVTMRCQPILGHNTVFWYRQTMMQGLELLAYFRNRAPLDDSGMPKDRFSAEMPDATLATLKIQPSEPRDSAVYFCASGGDYGYTFGSGTRLTVV.

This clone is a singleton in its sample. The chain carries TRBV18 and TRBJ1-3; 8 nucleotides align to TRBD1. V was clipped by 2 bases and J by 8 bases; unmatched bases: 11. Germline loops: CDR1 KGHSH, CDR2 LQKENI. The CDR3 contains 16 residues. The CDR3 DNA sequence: TGTGCCAGCTCACCATTCCTGGCAGGGGGCGAGTACACCATATATTTT. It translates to CASSPFLAGGEYTIYF.

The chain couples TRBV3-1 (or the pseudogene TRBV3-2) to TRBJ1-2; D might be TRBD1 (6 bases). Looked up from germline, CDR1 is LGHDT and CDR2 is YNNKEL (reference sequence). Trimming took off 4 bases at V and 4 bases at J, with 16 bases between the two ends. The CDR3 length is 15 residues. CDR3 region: CASSPTLQGRYGYTF. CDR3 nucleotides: TGTGCCAGCAGCCCAACCCTACAGGGCCGCTATGGCTACACCTTC.

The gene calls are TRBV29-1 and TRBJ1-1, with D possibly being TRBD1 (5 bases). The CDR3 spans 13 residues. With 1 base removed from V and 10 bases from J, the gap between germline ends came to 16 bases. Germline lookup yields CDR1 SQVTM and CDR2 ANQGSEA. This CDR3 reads CSVEVGSWQGAFF. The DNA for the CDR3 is TGCAGCGTTGAAGTCGGCTCCTGGCAGGGAGCTTTCTTT.

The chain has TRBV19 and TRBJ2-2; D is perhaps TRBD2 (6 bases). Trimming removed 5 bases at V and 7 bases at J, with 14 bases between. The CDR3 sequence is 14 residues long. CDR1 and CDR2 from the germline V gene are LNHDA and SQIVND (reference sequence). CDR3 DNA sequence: TGTGCCAGTAGTGTGGAGGAGGGACTCGGGGAGCTGTTTTTT. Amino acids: CASSVEEGLGELFF.